This T cell receptor beta chain stems from a study of blood T cell repertoires in COVID-19 (dated by TCRdb to about 2020). A note on the overall study: Collaborator samples came from the United States, Italy and Spain and covered acute and convalescent phases of COVID-19. A de-identified subject ID, COVID-19 status, age in years and sex were almost always included in the sample metadata. The repertoires were made available in a free public database intended to serve as a resource for research on the immune response to SARS-CoV-2. The prospective study material was composed of cDNA or gDNA derived from T cells, B-cell-depleted T cells, or PBMCs. Samples came from the ongoing ImmuneRACE study (first 160 participants) plus 1,254 subjects from 6 global collaborators. Where available, HLA class I and class II types were taken from metadata supplied by the sample provider and were not determined by assay-based typing. Subjects who had been exposed to COVID-19, were actively infected with it, or had recovered from it provided the deeply sampled blood TCRbeta repertoires that made up the dataset. Results and caveats for the whole study, not just this receptor: Clinical and demographic metadata were provided uncurated, with the amount varying by source and participant.

A remark on this clone: Its cognate antigen has yet to be identified. Base qualities are not provided; no much larger clone lies one nucleotide away.

One collaborating source in Seattle enrolled patients during active infection and followed them longitudinally through the course of disease. Each collaborating institution followed its own protocols to collect whole blood in K2EDTA tubes. For TCRbeta analysis, collaborator samples were shipped as frozen whole blood, as isolated PBMCs, or as DNA extracted from either sample type. TCRbeta CDR3 regions were amplified from genomic DNA using the immunoSEQ Assay, a bias-controlled multiplex PCR. The study's own analysis went as follows. Nucleated cell counts per sample were estimated from amplification of reference gene primers within the assay. To quantify the absolute abundance of each unique TCRbeta CDR3 rearrangement, sequence reads were collapsed and filtered. For each sample, productive Simpson clonality was calculated by taking the square root of Simpson's diversity index across productive rearrangements. Sourced from immuneACCESS, this table was stored by TCRdb with only in-frame sequences that have V and J called. A share of the clones is absent; for the studies checked, an unresolved V gene accounts for under half, and the remainder has no known explanation. The V and J calls and the clone size are those of that table, but D and trimming were determined from the DNA. The sample data list 230,000 or so clones, and around 90% of these were observed just once. Approximately 2.1% of the sample belongs to the ten largest clones.

Sequencing was done on a sample of peripheral blood. This clonotype was obtained from a woman aged 60-75 years with COVID-19, enrolled during active disease.

The CDR3 protein sequence reads: CASGRGGGAGEKLFF. The DNA sequence is as follows: TGTGCCAGCGGCCGTGGGGGGGGCGCTGGTGAAAAACTGTTTTTT. The chain was built from TRBV2 and TRBJ1-4, and perhaps TRBD1 as D gene, on 6 matching bases. The CDR3 runs 15 residues from the cysteine to the phenylalanine. Only the CDR3 part of the read is kept: 45 bases, read in frame from the first base. V is clipped by 8 bases and J by 7 bases, and the sequence between their germline boundaries is 20 bases long. The CDR1 and CDR2 encoded by the germline V gene are SNHLY and FYNNEI.